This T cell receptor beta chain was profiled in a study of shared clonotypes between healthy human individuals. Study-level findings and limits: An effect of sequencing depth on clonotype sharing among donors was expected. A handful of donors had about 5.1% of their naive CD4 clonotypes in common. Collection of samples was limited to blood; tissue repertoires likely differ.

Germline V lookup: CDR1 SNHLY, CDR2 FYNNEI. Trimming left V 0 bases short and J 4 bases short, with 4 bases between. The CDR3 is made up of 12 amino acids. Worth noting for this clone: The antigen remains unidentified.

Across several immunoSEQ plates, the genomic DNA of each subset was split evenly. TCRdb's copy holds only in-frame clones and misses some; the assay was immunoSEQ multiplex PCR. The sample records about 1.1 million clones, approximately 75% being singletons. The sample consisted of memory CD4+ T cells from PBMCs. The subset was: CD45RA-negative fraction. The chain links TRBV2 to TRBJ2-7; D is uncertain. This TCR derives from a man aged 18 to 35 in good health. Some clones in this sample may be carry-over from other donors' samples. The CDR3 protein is CASSEARYEQYF. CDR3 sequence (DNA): TGTGCCAGCAGTGAAGCAAGGTACGAGCAGTACTTC. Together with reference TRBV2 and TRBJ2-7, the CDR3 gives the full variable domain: EPEVTQTPSHQVTQMGQEVILRCVPISNHLYFYWYRQILGQKVEFLVSFYNNEISEKSEIFDDQFSVERPDGSNFTLKIRSTKLEDSAMYFCASSEARYEQYFGPGTRLTVT.